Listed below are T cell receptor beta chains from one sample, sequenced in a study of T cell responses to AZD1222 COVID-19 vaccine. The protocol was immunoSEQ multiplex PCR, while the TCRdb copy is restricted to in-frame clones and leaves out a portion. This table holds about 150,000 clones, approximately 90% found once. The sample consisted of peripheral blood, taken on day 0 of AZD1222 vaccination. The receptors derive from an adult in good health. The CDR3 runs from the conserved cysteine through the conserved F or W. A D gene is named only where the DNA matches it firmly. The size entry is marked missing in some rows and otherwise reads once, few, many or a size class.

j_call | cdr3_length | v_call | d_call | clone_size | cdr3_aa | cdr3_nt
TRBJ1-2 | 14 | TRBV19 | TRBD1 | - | CASTVGTVFYGYTF | TGTGCCAGTACCGTGGGGACAGTGTTCTATGGCTACACCTTC
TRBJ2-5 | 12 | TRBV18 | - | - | CASSLPQGTQYF | TGTGCCAGCTCACTACCCCAGGGGACCCAGTACTTC
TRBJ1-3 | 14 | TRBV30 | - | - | CAWSVVQSRDTIYF | TGTGCCTGGAGTGTAGTACAGTCCCGGGACACCATATATTTT
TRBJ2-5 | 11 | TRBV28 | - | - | CASSLGIGMYF | TGTGCCAGCAGTTTGGGGATCGGAATGTACTTC
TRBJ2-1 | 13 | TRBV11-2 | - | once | CASSDVLVLEQFF | TGTGCCAGCAGCGACGTACTAGTTCTTGAGCAGTTCTTC
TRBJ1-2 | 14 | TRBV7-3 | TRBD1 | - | CASSRTGADYGYTF | TGTGCCAGCAGCCGGACAGGGGCTGACTATGGCTACACCTTC
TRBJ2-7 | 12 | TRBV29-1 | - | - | CSVAYGSYEQYF | TGCAGCGTTGCTTACGGCTCCTACGAGCAGTACTTC
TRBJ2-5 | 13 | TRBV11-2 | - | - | CASSSGSGETQYF | TGTGCCAGCAGCTCCGGGAGTGGAGAGACCCAGTACTTC
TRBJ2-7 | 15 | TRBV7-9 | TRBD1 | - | CASSKWTGEGSEQYF | TGTGCCAGCAGCAAGTGGACAGGGGAGGGCTCCGAGCAGTACTTC
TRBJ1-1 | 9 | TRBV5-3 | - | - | CARLRVAFF | TGTGCCAGACTACGGGTGGCTTTCTTT
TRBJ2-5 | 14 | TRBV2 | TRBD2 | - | CASAGLAGGETQYF | TGTGCCAGCGCCGGACTAGCGGGAGGAGAGACCCAGTACTTC
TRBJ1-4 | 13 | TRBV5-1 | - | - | CASRGLTNEKLFF | TGCGCCAGCAGAGGGCTCACTAATGAAAAACTGTTTTTT
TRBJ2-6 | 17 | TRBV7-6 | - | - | CASSLVYGTAGANVLTF | TGTGCCAGCAGCTTAGTTTATGGAACCGCTGGGGCCAACGTCCTGACTTTC
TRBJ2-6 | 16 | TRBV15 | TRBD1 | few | CATSGDRGSGANVLTF | TGTGCCACCTCTGGTGACAGGGGATCTGGGGCCAACGTCCTGACTTTC
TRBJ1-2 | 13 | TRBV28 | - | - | CASRSERRVGYTF | TGTGCCAGCAGATCAGAACGGAGAGTCGGCTACACCTTC
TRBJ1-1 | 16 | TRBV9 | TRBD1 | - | CASSDDRGLSNTEAFF | TGTGCCAGCAGCGATGACAGGGGGTTATCGAACACTGAAGCTTTCTTT